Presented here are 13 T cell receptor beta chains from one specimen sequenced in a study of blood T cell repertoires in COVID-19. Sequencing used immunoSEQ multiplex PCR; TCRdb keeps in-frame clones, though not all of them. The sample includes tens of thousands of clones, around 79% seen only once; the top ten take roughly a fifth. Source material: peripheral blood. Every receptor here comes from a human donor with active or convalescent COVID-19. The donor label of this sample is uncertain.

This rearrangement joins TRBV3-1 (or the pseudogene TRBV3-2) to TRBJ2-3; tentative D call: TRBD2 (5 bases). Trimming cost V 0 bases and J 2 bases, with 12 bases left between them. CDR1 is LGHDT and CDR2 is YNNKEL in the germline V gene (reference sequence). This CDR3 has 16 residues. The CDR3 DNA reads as TGTGCCAGCAGCCAAGAAGGCGGGCGTCCCACAGATACGCAGTATTTT. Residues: CASSQEGGRPTDTQYF.

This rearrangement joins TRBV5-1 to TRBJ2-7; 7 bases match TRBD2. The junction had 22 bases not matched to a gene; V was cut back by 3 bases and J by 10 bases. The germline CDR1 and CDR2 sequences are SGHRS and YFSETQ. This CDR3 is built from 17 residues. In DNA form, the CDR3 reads TGCGCCAGCAGCTCGGGCCGGCTAGCGGCTAACCCTATAGGACAGTACTTC. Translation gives CASSSGRLAANPIGQYF.

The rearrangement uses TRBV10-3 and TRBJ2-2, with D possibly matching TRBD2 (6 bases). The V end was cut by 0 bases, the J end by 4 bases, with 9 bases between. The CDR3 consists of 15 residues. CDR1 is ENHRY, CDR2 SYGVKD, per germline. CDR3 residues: CAISESLGSTGELFF. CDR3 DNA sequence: TGTGCCATCAGTGAGTCGCTCGGGAGCACCGGGGAGCTGTTTTTT.

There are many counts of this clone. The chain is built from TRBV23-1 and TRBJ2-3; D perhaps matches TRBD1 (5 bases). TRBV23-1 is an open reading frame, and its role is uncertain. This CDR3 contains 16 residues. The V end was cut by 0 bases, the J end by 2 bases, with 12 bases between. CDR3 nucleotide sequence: TGCGCCAGCAGTCAATCCCCTAACAGGCACACAGATACGCAGTATTTT. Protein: CASSQSPNRHTDTQYF.

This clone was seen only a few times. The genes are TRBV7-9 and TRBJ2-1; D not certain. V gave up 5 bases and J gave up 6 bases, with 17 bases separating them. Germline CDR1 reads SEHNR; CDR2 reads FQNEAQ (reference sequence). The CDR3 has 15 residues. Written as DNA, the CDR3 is TGTGCCAGCAGCCCTCGAGCCTCCTCCCTCAATGAGCAGTTCTTC. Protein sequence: CASSPRASSLNEQFF.

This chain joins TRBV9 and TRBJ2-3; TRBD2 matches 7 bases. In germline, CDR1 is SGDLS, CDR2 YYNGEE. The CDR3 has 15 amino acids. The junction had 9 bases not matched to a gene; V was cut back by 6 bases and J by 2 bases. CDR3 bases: TGTGCCAGCACGACGGGGGGACTAAACACAGATACGCAGTATTTT. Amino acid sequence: CASTTGGLNTDTQYF.

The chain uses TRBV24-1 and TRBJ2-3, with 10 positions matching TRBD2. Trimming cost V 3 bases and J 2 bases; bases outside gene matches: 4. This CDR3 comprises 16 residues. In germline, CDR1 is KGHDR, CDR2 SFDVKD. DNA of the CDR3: TGTGCCACCAGTGATACAAGCGGGAGGGCCACAGATACGCAGTATTTT. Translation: CATSDTSGRATDTQYF.

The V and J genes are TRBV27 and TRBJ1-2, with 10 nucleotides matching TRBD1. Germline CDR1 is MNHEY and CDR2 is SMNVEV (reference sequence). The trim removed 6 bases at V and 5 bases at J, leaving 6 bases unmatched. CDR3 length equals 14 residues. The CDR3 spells CASRLGQGRYGYTF. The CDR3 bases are TGTGCCAGCAGACTGGGACAGGGGAGGTATGGCTACACCTTC.

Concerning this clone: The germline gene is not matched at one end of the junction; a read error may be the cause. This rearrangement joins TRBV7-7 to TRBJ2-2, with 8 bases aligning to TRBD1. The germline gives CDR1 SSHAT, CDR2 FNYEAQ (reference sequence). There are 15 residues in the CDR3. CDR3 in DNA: TGTGCTAGCAGCTTAAGGACAGGGCCCACCGGGGAGCTGTTTTTT. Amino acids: CASSLRTGPTGELFF.

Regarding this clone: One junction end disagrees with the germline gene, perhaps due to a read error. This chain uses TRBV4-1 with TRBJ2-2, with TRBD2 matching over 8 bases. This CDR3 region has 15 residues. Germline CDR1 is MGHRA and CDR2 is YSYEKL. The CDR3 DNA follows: TGCGCCCGCAGCCCGCCCGGGGGGGGGCCCGGGGAGCTGTTTTTT. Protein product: CARSPPGGGPGELFF.

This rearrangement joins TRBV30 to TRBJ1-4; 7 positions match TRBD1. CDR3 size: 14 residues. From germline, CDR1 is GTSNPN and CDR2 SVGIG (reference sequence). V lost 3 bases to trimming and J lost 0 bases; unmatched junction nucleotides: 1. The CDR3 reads CAWRQGATNEKLFF. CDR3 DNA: TGTGCCTGGAGGCAGGGGGCAACTAATGAAAAACTGTTTTTT.

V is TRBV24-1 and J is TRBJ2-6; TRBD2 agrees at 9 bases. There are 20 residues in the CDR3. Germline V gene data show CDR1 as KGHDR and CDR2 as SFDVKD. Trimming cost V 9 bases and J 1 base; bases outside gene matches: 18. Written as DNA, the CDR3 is TGTGCCACCGGTGGGCGGCGGGAGGGGTCGGGAGATTCTGGGGCCAACGTCCTGACTTTC. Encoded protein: CATGGRREGSGDSGANVLTF.

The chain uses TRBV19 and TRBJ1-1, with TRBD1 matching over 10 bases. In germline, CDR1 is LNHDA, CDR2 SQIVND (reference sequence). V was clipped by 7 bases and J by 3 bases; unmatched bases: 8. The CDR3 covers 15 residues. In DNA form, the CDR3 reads TGTGCCAGTACCAATTCCGGGACAGGGGACACTGAAGCTTTCTTT. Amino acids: CASTNSGTGDTEAFF. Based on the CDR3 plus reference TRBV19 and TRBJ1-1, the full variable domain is DGGITQSPKYLFRKEGQNVTLSCEQNLNHDAMYWYRQDPGQGLRLIYYSQIVNDFQKGDIAEGYSVSREKKESFPLTVTSAQKNPTAFYLCASTNSGTGDTEAFFGQGTRLTVV.